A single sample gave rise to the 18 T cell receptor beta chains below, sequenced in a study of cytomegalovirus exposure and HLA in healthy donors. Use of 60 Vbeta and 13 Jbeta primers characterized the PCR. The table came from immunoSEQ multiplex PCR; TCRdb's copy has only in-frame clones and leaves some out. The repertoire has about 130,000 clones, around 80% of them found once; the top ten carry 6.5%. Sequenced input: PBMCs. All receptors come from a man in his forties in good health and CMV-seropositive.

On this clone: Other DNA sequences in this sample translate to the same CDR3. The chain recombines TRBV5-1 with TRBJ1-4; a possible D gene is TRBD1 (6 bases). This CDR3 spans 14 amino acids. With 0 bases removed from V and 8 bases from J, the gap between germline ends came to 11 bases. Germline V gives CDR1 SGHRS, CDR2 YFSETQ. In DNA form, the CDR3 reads TGCGCCAGCAGCTTGGAGGGGGAAGGCGAAAAACTGTTTTTT. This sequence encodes CASSLEGEGEKLFF.

CDR3 DNA: TGTGCCAGTAGTATCCTCGGCGGAGCCTACGAGCAGTACTTC. It codes for CASSILGGAYEQYF. This chain connects TRBV19 to TRBJ2-7, with unresolved D. Per germline, CDR1 LNHDA and CDR2 SQIVND (reference sequence). Between the trimmed V and J ends, which lost 3 bases and 2 bases, there was a span of 11 bases. The CDR3 covers 14 residues.

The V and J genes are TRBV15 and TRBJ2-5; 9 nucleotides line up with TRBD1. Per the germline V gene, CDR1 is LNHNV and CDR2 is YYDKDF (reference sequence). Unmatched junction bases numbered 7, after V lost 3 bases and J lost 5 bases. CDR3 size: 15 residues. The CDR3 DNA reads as TGTGCCACCAGCAGCTGGACAGGGGTTGTGGAGACCCAGTACTTC. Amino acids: CATSSWTGVVETQYF.

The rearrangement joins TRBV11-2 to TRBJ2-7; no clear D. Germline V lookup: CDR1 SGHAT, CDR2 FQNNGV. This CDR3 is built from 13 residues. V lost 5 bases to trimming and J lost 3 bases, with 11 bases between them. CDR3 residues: CASSQAPLYEQYF. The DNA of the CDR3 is TGTGCCAGCAGCCAGGCCCCCCTCTACGAGCAGTACTTC.

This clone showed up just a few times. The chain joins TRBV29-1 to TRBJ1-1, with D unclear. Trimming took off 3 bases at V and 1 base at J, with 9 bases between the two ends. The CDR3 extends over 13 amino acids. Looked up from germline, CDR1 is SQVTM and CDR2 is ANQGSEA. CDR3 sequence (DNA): TGCAGCGTTGAGGTTACAGCGAACACTGAAGCTTTCTTT. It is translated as CSVEVTANTEAFF.

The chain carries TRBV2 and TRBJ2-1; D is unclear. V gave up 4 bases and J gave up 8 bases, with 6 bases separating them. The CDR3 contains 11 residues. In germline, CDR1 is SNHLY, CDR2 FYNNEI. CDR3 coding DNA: TGTGCCAGCAGTGGTTTCGATGAGCAGTTCTTC. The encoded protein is CASSGFDEQFF.

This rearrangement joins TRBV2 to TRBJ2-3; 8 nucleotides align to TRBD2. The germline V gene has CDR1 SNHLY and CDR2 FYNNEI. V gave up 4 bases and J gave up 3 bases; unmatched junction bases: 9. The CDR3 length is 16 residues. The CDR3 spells CASSAALAGSTDTQYF. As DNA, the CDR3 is TGTGCCAGCAGTGCTGCCTTAGCGGGAAGTACAGATACGCAGTATTTT.

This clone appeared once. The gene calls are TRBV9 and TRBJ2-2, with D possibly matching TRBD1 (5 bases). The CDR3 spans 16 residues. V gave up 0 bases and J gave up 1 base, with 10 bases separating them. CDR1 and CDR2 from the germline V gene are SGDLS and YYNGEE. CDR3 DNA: TGTGCCAGCAGCGTAGGGTCAGGGATGAACACCGGGGAGCTGTTTTTT. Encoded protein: CASSVGSGMNTGELFF.

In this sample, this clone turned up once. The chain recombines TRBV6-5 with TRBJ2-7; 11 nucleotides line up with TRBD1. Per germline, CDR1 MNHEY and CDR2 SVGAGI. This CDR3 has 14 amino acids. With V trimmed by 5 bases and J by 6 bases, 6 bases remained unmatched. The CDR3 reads CASSPGTGGLEQYF. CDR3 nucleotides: TGTGCCAGCAGTCCCGGGACAGGGGGACTCGAGCAGTACTTC.

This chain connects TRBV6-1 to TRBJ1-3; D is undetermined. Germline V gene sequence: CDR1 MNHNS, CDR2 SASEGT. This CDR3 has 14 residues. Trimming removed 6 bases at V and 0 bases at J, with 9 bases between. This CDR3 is CASSLRGSGNTIYF. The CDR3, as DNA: TGTGCCAGCAGCCTCCGGGGCTCTGGAAACACCATATATTTT.

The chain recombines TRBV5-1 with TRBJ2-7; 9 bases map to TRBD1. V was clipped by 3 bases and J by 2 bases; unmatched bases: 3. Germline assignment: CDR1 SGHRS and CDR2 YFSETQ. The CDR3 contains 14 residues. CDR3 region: CASSSDRGAYEQYF. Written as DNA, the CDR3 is TGCGCCAGCAGCTCGGACAGGGGTGCCTACGAGCAGTACTTC. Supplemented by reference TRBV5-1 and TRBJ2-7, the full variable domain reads KAGVTQTPRYLIKTRGQQVTLSCSPISGHRSVSWYQQTPGQGLQFLFEYFSETQRNKGNFPGRFSGRQFSNSRSEMNVSTLELGDSALYLCASSSDRGAYEQYFGPGTRLTVT.

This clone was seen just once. As DNA, the CDR3 is TGTGCCAGCAGTGAATATGGTAGCTATGGCTACACCTTC. Protein: CASSEYGSYGYTF. The rearrangement links TRBV2 to TRBJ1-2; D gene uncertain. The V and J ends lost 2 bases and 4 bases respectively, with 8 bases between them. This CDR3 comprises 13 residues. Germline CDR1 SNHLY, CDR2 FYNNEI. Filled out from reference TRBV2 and TRBJ1-2, the complete variable domain reads EPEVTQTPSHQVTQMGQEVILRCVPISNHLYFYWYRQILGQKVEFLVSFYNNEISEKSEIFDDQFSVERPDGSNFTLKIRSTKLEDSAMYFCASSEYGSYGYTFGSGTRLTVV.

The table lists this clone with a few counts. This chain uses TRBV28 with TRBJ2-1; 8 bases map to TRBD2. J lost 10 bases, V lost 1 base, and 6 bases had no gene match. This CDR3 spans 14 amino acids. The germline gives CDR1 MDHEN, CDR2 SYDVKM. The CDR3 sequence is CASSLSGGPREQFF. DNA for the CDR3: TGTGCCAGCAGTTTATCGGGAGGGCCGAGGGAGCAGTTCTTC.

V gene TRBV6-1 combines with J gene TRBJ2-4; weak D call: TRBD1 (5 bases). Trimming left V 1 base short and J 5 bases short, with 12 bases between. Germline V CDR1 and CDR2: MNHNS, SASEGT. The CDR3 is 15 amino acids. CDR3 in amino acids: CASSEGAGLQNIQYF. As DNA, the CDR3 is TGTGCCAGCAGTGAAGGTGCAGGGTTACAAAACATTCAGTACTTC.

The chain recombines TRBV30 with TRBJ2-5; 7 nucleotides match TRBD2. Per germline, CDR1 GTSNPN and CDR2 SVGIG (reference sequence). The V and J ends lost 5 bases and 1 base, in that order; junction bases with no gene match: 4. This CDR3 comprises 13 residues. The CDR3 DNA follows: TGTGCCTGGGGGGAGGGGTTCCAAGAGACCCAGTACTTC. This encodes CAWGEGFQETQYF.

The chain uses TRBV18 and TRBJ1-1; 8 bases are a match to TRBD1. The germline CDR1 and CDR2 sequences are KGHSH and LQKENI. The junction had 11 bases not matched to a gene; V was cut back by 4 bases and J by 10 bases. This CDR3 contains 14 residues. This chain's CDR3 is CASSRATGVDVAFF. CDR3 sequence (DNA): TGTGCCAGCTCACGTGCGACAGGGGTCGACGTAGCTTTCTTT.

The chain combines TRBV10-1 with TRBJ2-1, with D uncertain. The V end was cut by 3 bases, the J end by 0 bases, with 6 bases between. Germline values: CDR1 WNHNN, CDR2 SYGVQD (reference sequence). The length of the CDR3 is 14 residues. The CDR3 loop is CASSETSSYNEQFF. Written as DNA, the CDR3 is TGCGCCAGCAGTGAAACAAGCTCCTACAATGAGCAGTTCTTC.

CDR3 sequence reads: CASKPGFVGTEAFF. In DNA, the CDR3 is TGTGCCAGCAAACCAGGGTTTGTTGGCACTGAAGCTTTCTTT. This chain joins TRBV28 and TRBJ1-1; D is possibly TRBD1 (5 bases). With 7 bases removed from V and 4 bases from J, the gap between germline ends came to 16 bases. This CDR3 is 14 amino acids long. Looked up from germline, CDR1 is MDHEN and CDR2 is SYDVKM.